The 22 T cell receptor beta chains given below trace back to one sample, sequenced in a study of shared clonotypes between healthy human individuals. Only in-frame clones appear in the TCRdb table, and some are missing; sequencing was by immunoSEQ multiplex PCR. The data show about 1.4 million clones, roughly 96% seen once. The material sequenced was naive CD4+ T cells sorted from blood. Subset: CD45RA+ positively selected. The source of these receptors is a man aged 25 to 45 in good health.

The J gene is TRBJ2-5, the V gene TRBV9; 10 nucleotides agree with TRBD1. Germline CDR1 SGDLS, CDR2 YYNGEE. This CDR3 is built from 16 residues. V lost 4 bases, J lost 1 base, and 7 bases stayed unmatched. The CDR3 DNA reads TGTGCCAGCAGCCAGACAGGGGGCGCGGGCCAAGAGACCCAGTACTTC. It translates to CASSQTGGAGQETQYF.

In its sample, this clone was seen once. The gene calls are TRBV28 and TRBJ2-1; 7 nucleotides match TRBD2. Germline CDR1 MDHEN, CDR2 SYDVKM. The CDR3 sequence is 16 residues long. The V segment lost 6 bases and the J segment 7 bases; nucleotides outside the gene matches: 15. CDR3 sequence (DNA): TGTGCCAGCAGAACCCACGCGGGAGTTGGGCAAAATGAGCAGTTCTTC. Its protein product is CASRTHAGVGQNEQFF. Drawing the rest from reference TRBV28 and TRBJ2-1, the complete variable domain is DVKVTQSSRYLVKRTGEKVFLECVQDMDHENMFWYRQDPGLGLRLIYFSYDVKMKEKGDIPEGYSVSREKKERFSLILESASTNQTSMYLCASRTHAGVGQNEQFFGPGTRLTVL.

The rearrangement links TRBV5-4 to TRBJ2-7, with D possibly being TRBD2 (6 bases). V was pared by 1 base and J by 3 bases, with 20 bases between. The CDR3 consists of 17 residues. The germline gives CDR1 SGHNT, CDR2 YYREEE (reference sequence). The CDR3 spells CASSLLGRRTKDYEQYF. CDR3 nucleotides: TGTGCCAGCAGCTTGTTGGGACGGCGGACTAAAGACTACGAGCAGTACTTC. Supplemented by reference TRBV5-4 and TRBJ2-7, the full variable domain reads ETGVTQSPTHLIKTRGQQVTLRCSSQSGHNTVSWYQQALGQGPQFIFQYYREEENGRGNFPPRFSGLQFPNYSSELNVNALELDDSALYLCASSLLGRRTKDYEQYFGPGTRLTVT.

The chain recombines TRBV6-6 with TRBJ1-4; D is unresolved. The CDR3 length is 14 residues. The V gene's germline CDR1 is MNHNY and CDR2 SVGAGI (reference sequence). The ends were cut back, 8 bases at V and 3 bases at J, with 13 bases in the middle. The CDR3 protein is CASCRKPPNEKLFF. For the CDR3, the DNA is TGTGCCAGCTGCCGGAAACCACCTAATGAAAAACTGTTTTTT.

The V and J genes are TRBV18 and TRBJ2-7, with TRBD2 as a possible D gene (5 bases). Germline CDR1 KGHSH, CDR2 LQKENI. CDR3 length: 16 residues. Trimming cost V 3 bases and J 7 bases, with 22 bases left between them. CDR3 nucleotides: TGTGCCAGCTCACCGACGGGGAGTGTCCTCCCTGGAGAGCAGTACTTC. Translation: CASSPTGSVLPGEQYF.

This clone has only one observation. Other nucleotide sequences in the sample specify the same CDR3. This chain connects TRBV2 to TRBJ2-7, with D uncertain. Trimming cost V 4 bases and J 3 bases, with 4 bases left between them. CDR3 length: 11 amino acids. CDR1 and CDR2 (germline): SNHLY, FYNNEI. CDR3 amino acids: CASSVFYEQYF. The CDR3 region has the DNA TGTGCCAGCAGTGTTTTCTACGAGCAGTACTTC. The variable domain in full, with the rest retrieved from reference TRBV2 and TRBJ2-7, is EPEVTQTPSHQVTQMGQEVILRCVPISNHLYFYWYRQILGQKVEFLVSFYNNEISEKSEIFDDQFSVERPDGSNFTLKIRSTKLEDSAMYFCASSVFYEQYFGPGTRLTVT.

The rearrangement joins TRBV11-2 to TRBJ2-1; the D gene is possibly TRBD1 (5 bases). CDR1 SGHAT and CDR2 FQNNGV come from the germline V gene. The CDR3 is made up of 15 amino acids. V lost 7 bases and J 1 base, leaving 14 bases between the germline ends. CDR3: CASTPIRGSYNEQFF. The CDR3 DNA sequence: TGTGCCAGCACCCCTATAAGGGGTTCCTACAATGAGCAGTTCTTC.

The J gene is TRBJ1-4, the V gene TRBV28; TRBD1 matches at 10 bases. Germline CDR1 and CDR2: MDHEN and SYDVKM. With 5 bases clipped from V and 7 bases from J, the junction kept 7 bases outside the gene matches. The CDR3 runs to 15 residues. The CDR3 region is CASSDTTGGGEKLFF. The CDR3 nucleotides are TGTGCCAGCAGTGATACGACAGGGGGCGGTGAAAAACTGTTTTTT.

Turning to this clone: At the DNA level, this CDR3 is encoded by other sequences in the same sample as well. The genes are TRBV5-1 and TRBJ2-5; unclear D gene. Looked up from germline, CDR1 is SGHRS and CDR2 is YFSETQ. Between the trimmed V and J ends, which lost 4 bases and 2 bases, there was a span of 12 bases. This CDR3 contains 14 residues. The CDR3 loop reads CASSLGVGQETQYF. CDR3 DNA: TGCGCCAGCAGCCTCGGTGTTGGGCAAGAGACCCAGTACTTC.

CDR3 coding DNA: TGTGCCAGCAGTGATCTAGGCGGGACAGGGGGATTCGAGCAGTACTTC. It translates to CASSDLGGTGGFEQYF. This chain connects TRBV25-1 to TRBJ2-7, with 11 bases that match TRBD1. Germline V gene sequence: CDR1 MGHDK, CDR2 SYGVNS. The length of the CDR3 is 16 residues. J gave up 6 bases and V 3 bases, and 10 bases lay outside the gene matches.

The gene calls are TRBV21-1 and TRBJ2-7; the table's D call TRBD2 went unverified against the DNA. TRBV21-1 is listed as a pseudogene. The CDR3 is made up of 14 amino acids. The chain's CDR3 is CASRAGDRGYEQYF. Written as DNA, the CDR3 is TGTGCCAGCAGAGCGGGAGATCGGGGCTACGAGCAGTACTTC.

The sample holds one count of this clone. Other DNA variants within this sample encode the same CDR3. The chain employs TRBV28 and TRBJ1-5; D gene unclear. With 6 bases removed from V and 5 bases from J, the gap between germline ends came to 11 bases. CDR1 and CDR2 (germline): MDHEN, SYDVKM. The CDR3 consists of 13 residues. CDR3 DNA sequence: TGTGCCAGCAGCCTCCTCGGTGATCAGCCCCAGCATTTT. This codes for CASSLLGDQPQHF.

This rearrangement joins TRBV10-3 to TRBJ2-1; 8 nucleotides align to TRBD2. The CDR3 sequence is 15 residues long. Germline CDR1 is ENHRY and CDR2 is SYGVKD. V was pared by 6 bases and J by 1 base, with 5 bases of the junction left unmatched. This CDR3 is CAISPTSVSYNEQFF. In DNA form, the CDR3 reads TGTGCCATCAGCCCGACTAGCGTGTCCTACAATGAGCAGTTCTTC.

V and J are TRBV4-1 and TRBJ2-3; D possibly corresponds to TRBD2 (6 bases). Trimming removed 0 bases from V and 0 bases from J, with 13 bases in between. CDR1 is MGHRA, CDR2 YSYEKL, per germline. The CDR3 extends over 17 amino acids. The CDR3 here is CASSQDWASESTDTQYF. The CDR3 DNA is TGCGCCAGCAGCCAAGATTGGGCTAGCGAGAGCACAGATACGCAGTATTTT.

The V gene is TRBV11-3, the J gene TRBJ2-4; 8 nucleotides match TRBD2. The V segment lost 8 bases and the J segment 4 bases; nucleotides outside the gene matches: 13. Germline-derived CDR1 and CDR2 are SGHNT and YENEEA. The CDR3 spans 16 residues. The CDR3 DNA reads TGTGCCAGCCCTAGGGCCTTGCGGGAGGTGAAAAACATTCAGTACTTC. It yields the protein CASPRALREVKNIQYF.

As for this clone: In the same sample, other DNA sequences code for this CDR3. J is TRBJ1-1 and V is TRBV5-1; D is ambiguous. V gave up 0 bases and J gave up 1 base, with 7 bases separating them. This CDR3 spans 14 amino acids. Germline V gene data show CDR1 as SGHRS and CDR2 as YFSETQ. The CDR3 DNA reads TGCGCCAGCAGCTTGGTTCCAGGGAACACTGAAGCTTTCTTT. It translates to CASSLVPGNTEAFF. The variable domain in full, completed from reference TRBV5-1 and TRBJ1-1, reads KAGVTQTPRYLIKTRGQQVTLSCSPISGHRSVSWYQQTPGQGLQFLFEYFSETQRNKGNFPGRFSGRQFSNSRSEMNVSTLELGDSALYLCASSLVPGNTEAFFGQGTRLTVV.

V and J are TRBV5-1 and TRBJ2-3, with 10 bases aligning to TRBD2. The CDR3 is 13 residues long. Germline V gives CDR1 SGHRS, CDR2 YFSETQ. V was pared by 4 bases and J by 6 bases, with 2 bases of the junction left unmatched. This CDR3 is CASSASGSDTQYF. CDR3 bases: TGCGCCAGCAGCGCTAGCGGGAGTGATACGCAGTATTTT.

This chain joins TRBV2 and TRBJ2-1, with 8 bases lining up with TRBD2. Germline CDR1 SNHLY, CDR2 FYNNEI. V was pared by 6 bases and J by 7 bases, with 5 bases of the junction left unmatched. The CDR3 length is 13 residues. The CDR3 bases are TGTGCCAGCAGACTAGCGGCCTTGAATGAGCAGTTCTTC. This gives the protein CASRLAALNEQFF.

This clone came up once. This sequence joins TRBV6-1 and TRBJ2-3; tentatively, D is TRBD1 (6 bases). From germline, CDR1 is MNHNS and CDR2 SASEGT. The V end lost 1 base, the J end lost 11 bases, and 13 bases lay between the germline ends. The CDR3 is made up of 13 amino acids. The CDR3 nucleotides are TGTGCCAGCAGTGAAGGGGGGCACCAACTGCAGTATTTT. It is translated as CASSEGGHQLQYF.

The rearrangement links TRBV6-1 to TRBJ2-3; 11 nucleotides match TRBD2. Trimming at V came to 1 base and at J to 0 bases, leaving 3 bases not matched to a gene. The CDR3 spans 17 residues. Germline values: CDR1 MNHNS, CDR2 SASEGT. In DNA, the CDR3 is TGTGCCAGCAGTGAAGACCGACTAGCGGGGAGCACAGATACGCAGTATTTT. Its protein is CASSEDRLAGSTDTQYF.

The CDR3 here is CASSLGLTGGAETQYF. DNA of the CDR3: TGTGCCAGCAGCTTAGGGCTCACAGGGGGCGCGGAGACCCAGTACTTC. V is TRBV7-2 and J is TRBJ2-5, with TRBD1 matching over 9 bases. J gave up 5 bases and V 1 base, and 8 bases lay outside the gene matches. Germline V gene data show CDR1 as SGHTA and CDR2 as FQGNSA. This CDR3 has 16 amino acids.

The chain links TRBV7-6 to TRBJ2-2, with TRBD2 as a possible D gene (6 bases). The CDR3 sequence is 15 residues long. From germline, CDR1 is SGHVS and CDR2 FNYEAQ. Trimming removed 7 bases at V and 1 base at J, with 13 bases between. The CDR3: CASTRDLRNTGELFF. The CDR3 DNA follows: TGTGCCAGCACTCGGGACTTAAGGAACACCGGGGAGCTGTTTTTT.